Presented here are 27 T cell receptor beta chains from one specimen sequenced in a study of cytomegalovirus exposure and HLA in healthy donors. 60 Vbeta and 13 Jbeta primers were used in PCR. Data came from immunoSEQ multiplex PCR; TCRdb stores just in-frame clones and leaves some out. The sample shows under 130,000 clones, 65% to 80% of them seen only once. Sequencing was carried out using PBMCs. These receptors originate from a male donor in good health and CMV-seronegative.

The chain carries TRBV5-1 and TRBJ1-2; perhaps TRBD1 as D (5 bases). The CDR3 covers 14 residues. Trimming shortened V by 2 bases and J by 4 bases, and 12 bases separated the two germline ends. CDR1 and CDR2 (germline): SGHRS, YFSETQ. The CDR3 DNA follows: TGCGCCAGCAGCTTAGACAGCGCTACCTATGGCTACACCTTC. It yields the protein CASSLDSATYGYTF.

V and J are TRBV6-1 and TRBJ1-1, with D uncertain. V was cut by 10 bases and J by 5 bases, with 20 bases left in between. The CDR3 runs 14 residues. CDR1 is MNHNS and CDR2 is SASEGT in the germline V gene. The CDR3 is CAITFDPLGTEAFF. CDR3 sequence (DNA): TGTGCCATTACATTCGACCCGCTCGGGACTGAAGCTTTCTTT.

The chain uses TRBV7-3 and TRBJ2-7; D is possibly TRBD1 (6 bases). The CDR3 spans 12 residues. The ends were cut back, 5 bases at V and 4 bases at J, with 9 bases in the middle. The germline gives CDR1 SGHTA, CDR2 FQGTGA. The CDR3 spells CASSKTGYEQYF. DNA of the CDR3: TGTGCCAGCAGCAAAACAGGGTACGAGCAGTACTTC. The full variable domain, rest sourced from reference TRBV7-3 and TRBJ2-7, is GAGVSQTPSNKVTEKGKYVELRCDPISGHTALYWYRQSLGQGPEFLIYFQGTGAADDSGLPNDRFFAVRPEGSVSTLKIQRTERGDSAVYLCASSKTGYEQYFGPGTRLTVT.

DNA of the CDR3: TGTGCCACCAGCAGAGTTCGACTAGCGGGAGAGAGCGAGCAGTACTTC. Translation: CATSRVRLAGESEQYF. This chain connects TRBV15 to TRBJ2-7, with 12 positions matching TRBD2. V lost 1 base to trimming and J lost 6 bases; unmatched junction nucleotides: 7. Germline CDR1 and CDR2: LNHNV and YYDKDF (reference sequence). This CDR3 contains 16 residues.

CDR3 coding DNA: TGTGCCAGCAGTCAGGGGACGGAGCAGTTCTTC. The encoded protein is CASSQGTEQFF. This chain joins TRBV27 and TRBJ2-1; D is perhaps TRBD1 (6 bases). V lost 5 bases, J lost 10 bases, and 9 bases lay in between. There are 11 residues in the CDR3. Germline CDR1 is MNHEY and CDR2 is SMNVEV (reference sequence).

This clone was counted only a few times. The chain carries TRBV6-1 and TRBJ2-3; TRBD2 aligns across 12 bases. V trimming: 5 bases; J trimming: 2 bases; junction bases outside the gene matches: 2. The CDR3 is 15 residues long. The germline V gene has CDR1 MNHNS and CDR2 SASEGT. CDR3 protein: CASSRLAGDTDTQYF. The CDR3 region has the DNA TGTGCCAGCAGTAGACTAGCGGGAGACACAGATACGCAGTATTTT.

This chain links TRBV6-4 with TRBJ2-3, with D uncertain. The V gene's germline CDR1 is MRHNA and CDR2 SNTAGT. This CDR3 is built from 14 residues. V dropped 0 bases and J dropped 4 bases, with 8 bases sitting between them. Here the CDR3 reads CASSDSNEADTQYF. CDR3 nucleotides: TGTGCCAGCAGTGACTCGAATGAGGCAGATACGCAGTATTTT.

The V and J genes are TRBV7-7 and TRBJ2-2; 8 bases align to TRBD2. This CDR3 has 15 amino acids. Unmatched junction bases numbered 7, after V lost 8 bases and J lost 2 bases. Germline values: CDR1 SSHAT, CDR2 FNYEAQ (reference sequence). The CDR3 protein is CASGQREINTGELFF. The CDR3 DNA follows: TGTGCCAGCGGACAGCGGGAGATAAACACCGGGGAGCTGTTTTTT.

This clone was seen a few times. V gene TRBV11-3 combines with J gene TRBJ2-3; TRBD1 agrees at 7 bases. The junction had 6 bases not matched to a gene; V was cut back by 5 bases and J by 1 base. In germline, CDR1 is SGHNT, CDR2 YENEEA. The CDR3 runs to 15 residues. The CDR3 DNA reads TGTGCCAGCAGCCTTCATGGACAGGGCACAGATACGCAGTATTTT. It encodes CASSLHGQGTDTQYF.

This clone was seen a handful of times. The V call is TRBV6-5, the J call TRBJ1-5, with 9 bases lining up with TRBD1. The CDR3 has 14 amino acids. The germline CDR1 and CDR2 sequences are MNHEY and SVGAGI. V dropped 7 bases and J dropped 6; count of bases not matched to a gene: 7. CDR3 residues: CASKGQGLGQPQHF. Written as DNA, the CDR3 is TGTGCCAGCAAAGGACAGGGGCTCGGTCAGCCCCAGCATTTT.

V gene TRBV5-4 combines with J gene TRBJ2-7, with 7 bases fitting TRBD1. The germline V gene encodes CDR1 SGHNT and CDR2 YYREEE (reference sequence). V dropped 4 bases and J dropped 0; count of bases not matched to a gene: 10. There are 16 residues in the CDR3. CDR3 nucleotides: TGTGCCAGCAGCCCACAGGGGTCCACCAGCTCCTACGAGCAGTACTTC. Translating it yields CASSPQGSTSSYEQYF.

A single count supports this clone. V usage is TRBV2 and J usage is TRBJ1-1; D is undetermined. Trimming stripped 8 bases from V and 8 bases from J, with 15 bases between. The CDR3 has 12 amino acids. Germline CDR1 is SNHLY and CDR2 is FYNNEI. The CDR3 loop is CASSTAAWEAFF. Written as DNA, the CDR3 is TGTGCCAGCTCTACGGCGGCGTGGGAAGCTTTCTTT. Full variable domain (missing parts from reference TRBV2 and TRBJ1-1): EPEVTQTPSHQVTQMGQEVILRCVPISNHLYFYWYRQILGQKVEFLVSFYNNEISEKSEIFDDQFSVERPDGSNFTLKIRSTKLEDSAMYFCASSTAAWEAFFGQGTRLTVV.

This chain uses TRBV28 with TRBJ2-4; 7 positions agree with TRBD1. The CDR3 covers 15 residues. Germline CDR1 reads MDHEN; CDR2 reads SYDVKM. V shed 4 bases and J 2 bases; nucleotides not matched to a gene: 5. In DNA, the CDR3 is TGTGCCAGCAGTTCGAAAGGGGGCTCCAAAAACATTCAGTACTTC. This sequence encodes CASSSKGGSKNIQYF.

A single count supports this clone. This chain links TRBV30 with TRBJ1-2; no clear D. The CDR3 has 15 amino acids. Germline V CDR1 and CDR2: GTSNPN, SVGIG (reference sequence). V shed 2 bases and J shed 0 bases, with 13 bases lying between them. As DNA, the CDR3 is TGTGCCTGGAGTCTCCGACTGACGGCTAACTATGGCTACACCTTC. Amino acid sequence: CAWSLRLTANYGYTF.

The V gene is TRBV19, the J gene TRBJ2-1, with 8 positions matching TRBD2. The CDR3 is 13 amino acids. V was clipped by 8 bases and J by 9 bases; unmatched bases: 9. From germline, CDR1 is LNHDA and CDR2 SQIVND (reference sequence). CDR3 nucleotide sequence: TGTGCCAGTTCCTCGGGAGGGCTGCCTGAGCAGTTCTTC. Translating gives CASSSGGLPEQFF.

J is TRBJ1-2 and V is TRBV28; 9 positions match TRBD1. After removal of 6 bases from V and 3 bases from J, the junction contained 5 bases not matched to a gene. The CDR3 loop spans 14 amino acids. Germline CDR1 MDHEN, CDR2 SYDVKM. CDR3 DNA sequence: TGTGCCAGCAGCCTGACAGGGGGGGACTATGGCTACACCTTC. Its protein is CASSLTGGDYGYTF.

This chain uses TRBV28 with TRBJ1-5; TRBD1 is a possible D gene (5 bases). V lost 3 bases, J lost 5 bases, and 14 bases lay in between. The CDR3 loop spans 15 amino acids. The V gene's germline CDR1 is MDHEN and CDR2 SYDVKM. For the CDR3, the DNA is TGTGCCAGCAGTTTCTTTGGTGGGGGGGATCAGCCCCAGCATTTT. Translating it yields CASSFFGGGDQPQHF.

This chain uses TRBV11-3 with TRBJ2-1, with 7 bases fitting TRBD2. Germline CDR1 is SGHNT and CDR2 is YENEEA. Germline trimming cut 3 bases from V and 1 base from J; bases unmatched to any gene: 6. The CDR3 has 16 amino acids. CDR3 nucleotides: TGTGCCAGCAGCTTTCCGGCCGGGGGGTCCTACAATGAGCAGTTCTTC. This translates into CASSFPAGGSYNEQFF.

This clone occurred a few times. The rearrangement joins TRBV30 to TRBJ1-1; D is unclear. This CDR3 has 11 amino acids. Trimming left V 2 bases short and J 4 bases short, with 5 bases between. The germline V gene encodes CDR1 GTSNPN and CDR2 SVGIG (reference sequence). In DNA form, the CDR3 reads TGTGCCTGGAGTTCGGTCACTGAAGCTTTCTTT. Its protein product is CAWSSVTEAFF.

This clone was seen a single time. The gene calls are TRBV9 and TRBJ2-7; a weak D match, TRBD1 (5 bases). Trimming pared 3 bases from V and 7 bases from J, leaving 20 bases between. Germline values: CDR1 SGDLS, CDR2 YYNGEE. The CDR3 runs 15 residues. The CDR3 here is CASSASTGGGLEQYF. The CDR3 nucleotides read TGTGCCAGCAGCGCCTCTACAGGCGGTGGGTTAGAGCAGTACTTC.

In nucleotides, the CDR3 is TGTGCCAGCAGCTTAGCTCGCCCCGGGACTATTTCTGGGGAGCTGTTTTTT. Its protein is CASSLARPGTISGELFF. This chain uses TRBV7-2 with TRBJ2-2, with 7 bases that match TRBD2. The germline gives CDR1 SGHTA, CDR2 FQGNSA. The trim removed 0 bases at V and 8 bases at J, leaving 12 bases unmatched. The CDR3 runs 17 residues.

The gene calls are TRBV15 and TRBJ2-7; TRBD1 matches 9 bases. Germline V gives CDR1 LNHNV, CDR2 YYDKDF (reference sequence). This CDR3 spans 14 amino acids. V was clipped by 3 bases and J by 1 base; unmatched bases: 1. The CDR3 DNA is TGTGCCACCAGCAGGGACAGGGGTTCCTACGAGCAGTACTTC. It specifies CATSRDRGSYEQYF.

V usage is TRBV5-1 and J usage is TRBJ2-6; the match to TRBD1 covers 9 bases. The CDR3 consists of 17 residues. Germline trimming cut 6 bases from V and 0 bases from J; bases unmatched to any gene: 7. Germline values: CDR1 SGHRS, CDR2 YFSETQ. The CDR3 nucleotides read TGCGCCAGCAAGGCCGGGACAGGGTCCTCTGGGGCCAACGTCCTGACTTTC. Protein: CASKAGTGSSGANVLTF.

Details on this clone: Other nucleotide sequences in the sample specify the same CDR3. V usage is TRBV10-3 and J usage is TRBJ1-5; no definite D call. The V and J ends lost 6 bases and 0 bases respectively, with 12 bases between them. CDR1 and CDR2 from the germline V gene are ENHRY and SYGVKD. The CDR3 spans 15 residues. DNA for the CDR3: TGTGCCATCAGCTACGGGTCGGGTAGCAATCAGCCCCAGCATTTT. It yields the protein CAISYGSGSNQPQHF.

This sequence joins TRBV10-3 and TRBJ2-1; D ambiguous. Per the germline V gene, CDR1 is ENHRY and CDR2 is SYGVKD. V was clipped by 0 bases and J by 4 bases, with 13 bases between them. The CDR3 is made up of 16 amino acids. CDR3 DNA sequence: TGTGCCATCAGTGAGTCTCTATTGGAGCCTTACAATGAGCAGTTCTTC. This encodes CAISESLLEPYNEQFF.

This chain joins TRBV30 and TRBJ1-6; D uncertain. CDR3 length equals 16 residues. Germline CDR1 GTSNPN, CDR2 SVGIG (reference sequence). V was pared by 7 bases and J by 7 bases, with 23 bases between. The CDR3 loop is CASEAESPGRNSPLHF. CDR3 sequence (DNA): TGTGCCTCTGAAGCCGAATCCCCGGGGAGGAATTCACCCCTCCACTTT.

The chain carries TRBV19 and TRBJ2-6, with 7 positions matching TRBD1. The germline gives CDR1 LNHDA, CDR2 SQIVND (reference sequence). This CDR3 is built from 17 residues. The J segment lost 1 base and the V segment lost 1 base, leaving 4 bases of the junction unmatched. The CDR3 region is CASSIGQGRSGANVLTF. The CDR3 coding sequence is TGTGCCAGTAGTATAGGACAGGGTAGATCTGGGGCCAACGTCCTGACTTTC.